This T cell receptor beta chain came from a study of shared clonotypes between healthy human individuals (dated by TCRdb to 2020 to 2022). Concerning the study at large: A couple of women and a few men aged 18 to 49 years were included in the cohort. For each donor, CD4 naive and CD4 memory were each run on three plates, CD8 naive on two plates, and CD8 memory on one plate. To estimate repertoire size and how much clonotype sharing occurs between individuals, the study deeply sequenced the blood TCR repertoires of 5 or 6 healthy adults. To increase sequencing depth and limit assay-specific biases, TCR repertoire library preparation and sequencing were carried out by different laboratories using diverse techniques. Each donor's leukapheresis produced roughly between about 0.8 and 8.9 billion PBMCs.

Concerning this clone: It lacks a known antigen. Qualities for individual bases were not recorded, and no much larger clone is one base off.

V lost 4 bases and J lost 2 bases, and the count of bases not matched to a germline gene is 18. Per the germline V gene (reference sequence), PRHDT is the CDR1 and FYEKMQ is the CDR2. Including the terminal cysteine and phenylalanine, the CDR3 comprises 19 residues. The DNA shown is the 57-base CDR3, in frame from base 1. Using the deep immunoSEQ assay, multiplex PCR amplified TCR CDR3 regions from genomic DNA. Extracted genomic DNA from each cell subset was spread evenly across all wells of several immunoSEQ 96-well plates, with each plate serving as a replicate. Each replicate PCR for sorted subsets received approximately 220 ng genomic DNA, equal to about 29,000 T cell genomes. The purified libraries were quantified using a Qubit 3.0 fluorometer, sized with a Bioanalyzer 2100, and then quantified again using the KAPA Library Quantification kit. Each immunoSEQ 96-well plate was sequenced on its own single-read 150-cycle Illumina NextSeq 550 flow cell. The original pipeline was this. Because the immunoSEQ output included only junctional sequences and no quality scores, the filtering could not be the same as the filtering used for full-length reads. Sequences were annotated with PyIR, a Python wrapper for IgBLAST v1.9, and V/J genes and CDR3 were assigned using IMGT germline references. Reads were removed for weak V/J assignments (E-value above 1e-6), missing CDR3, stop codons, out-of-frame junctions, or ambiguous translated residues. V3J clonotypes were defined as sequences sharing an identical inferred V gene, J gene, and CDR3 amino acid sequence. To compute the percentage overlap between repertoires, the number of shared unique clonotypes was divided by the size of the smaller repertoire. Three approaches were used to assess repertoire richness: RTK rarefaction, the Chao1 estimator, and Recon v2.1 estimates of unobserved clonotypes. For all TCRbeta clonotypes obtained by the gDNA method from several donors, generation probabilities were computed with OLGA. Held by TCRdb, this immuneACCESS table contains in-frame sequences only and omits some clones. Under half of the omission traces to an unresolved V gene where checked; the cause of the rest is unknown. From that table come the V and J calls and clone size; the DNA was used to work out D and trimming. The sample table lists about 2.4 million clones, just over 90% of them with a count of one. The ten largest clones take up around 0.14% of the sample.

Broader findings and caveats from the paper: Roughly 5% of naive CD4, 3.5% of naive CD8, about 2.1% of memory CD4, and 0.35% to 0.4% of memory CD8 clonotypes were shared across a few donors. Larger estimated clonotype richness was generally found for naive subsets than for memory subsets. Pairwise subsampling indicated that sequencing depth was expected to affect the degree of clonotype sharing among donors. Rarefaction of sorted-subset datasets indicated incomplete sequencing despite the large sequencing depth. The small number of donors limited the genetic and exposure-history diversity represented. Compared with non-shared clonotypes, clonotypes shared by all four sorted-subset donors had higher generation probabilities. Sampling was limited to blood, and TCR repertoires in tissue likely differ from TCR repertoires in blood.

Donors were healthy HIV-negative adults with no recently reported acute infections or vaccinations. Every donor was a Caucasian adult residing in Nashville, Tennessee, USA. Magnetic negative selection was used to enrich CD4+ T cells, after which naive cells were positively selected on CD45RA and the negative fraction became the memory subset. After blood collection by leukapheresis, PBMCs were isolated using Ficoll-Histopaque density gradient centrifugation and then cryopreserved in the vapor phase of liquid nitrogen. Purity and quantity of every magnetically sorted T cell population were checked by analytical flow cytometry. Genomic DNA was isolated from each sorted fraction and quantified by UV absorbance on a Nanodrop 2000c.

Sequencing was performed on naive CD4+ T cells sorted from blood. This sample's cell subset or site label indicates: CD45RA+ positively selected. This chain joins TRBV13 to TRBJ2-5; 8 nucleotides in the junction match TRBD1. This clonotype was obtained from a man younger than 30 in good health. The nucleotides read TGTGCCAGCAGCTCCTCCCGACAGGGGCTCCCCCGGGGTCAAGAGACCCAGTACTTC. The resulting protein is CASSSSRQGLPRGQETQYF.